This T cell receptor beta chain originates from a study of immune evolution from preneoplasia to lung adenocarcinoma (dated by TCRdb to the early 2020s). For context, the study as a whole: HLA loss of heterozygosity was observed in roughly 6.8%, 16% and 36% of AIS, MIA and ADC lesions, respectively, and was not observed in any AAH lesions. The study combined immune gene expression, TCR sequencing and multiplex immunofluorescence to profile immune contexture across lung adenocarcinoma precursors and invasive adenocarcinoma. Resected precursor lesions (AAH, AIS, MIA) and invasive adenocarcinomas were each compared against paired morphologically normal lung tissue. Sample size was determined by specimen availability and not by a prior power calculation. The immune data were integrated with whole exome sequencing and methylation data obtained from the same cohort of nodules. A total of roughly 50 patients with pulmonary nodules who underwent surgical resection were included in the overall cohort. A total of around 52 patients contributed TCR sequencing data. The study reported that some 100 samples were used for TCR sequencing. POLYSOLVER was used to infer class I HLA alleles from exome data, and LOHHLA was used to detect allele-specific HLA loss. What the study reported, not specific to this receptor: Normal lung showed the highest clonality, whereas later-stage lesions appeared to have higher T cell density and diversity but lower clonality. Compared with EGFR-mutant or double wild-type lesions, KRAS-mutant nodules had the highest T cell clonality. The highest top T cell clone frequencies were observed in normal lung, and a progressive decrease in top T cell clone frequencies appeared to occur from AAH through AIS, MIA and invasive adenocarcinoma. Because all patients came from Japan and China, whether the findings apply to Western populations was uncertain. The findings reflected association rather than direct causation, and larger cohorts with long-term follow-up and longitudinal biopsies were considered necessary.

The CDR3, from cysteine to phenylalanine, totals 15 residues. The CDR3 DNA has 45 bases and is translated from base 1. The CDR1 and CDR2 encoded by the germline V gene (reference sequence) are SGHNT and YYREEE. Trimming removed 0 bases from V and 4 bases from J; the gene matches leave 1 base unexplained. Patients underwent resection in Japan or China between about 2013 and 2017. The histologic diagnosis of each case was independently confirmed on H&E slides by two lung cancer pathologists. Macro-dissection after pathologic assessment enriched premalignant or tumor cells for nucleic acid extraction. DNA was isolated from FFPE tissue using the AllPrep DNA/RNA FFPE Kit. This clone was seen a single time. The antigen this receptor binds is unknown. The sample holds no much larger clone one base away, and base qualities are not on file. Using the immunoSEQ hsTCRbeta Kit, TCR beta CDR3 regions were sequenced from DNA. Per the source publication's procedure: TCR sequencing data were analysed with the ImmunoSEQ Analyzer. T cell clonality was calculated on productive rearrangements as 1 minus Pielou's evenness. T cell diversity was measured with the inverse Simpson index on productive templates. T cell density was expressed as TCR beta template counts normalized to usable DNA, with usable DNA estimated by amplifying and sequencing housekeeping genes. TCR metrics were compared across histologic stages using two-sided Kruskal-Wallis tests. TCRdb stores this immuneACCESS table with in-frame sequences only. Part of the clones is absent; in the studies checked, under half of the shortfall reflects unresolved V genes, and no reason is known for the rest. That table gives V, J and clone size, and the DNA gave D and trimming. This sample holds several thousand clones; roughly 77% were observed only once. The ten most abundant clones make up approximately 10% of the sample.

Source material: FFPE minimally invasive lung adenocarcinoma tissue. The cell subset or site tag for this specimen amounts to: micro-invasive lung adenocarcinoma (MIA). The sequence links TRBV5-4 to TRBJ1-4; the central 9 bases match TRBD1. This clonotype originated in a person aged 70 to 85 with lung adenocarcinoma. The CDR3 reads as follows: CASSLGTGVNEKLFF. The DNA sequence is TGTGCCAGCAGCTTGGGGACAGGGGTTAATGAAAAACTGTTTTTT.